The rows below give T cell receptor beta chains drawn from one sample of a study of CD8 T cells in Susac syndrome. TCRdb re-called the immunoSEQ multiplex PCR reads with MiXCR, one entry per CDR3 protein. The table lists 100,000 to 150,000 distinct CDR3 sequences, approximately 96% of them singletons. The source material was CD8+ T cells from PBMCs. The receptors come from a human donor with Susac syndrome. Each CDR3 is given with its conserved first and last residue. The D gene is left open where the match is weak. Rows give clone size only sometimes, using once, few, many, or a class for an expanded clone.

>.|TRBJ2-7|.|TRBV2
TGTGCCAGCCTTGAACTCGCCCCCTACGAGCAGTACTTC
CASLELAPYEQYF
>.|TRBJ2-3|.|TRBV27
TGTGCCAGCAGGCCTGCGGACTACACAGATACGCAGTATTTT
CASRPADYTDTQYF
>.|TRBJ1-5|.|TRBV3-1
TGTGCCAGCAGCTCCAGGGGAGGACAGCCCCAGCATTTT
CASSSRGGQPQHF
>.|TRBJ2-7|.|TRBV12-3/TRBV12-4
TGTGCCAGCAGTTTGGGGGGGGGCAGTATGTCCTACGAGCAGTACTTC
CASSLGGGSMSYEQYF
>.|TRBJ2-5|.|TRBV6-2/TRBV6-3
TGTGCCAGCAGTTACGATTTTGGGTACCAAGAGACCCAGTACTTC
CASSYDFGYQETQYF
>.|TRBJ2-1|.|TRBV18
TGTGCCAGCTCACCAGGAGGGGCTCCCAATGAGCAGTTCTTC
CASSPGGAPNEQFF
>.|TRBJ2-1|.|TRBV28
TGTGCCAGCAGAGACCAGTTGCGGGGGCCTCGATACAATGAGCAGTTCTTC
CASRDQLRGPRYNEQFF
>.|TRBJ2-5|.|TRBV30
TGTGCCTGGAGTGGACCGGGAGAACCGAGGGCTCAAGAGACCCAGTACTTC
CAWSGPGEPRAQETQYF
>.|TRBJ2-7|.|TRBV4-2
TGTGCCAGCAGCCAAGAACAGGGACCAAGCTCCTACGAGCAGTACTTC
CASSQEQGPSSYEQYF
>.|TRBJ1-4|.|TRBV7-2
TGTGCCAGCAGCTTAGGATCCGCCCCATACCCCCCAACTAATGAAAAACTGTTTTTT
CASSLGSAPYPPTNEKLFF
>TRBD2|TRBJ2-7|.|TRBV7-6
TGTGCCAGCAGCCCCCGGGGGGGGCTGACAAGCTACGAGCAGTACTTC
CASSPRGGLTSYEQYF
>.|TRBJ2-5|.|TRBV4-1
TGCGCCAGCAGCCAAGAGGGGGGAGAGACCCAGTACTTC
CASSQEGGETQYF
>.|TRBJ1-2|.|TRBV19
TGTGCCAGTAGTATGGCGGACAGACACTATGGCTACACCTTC
CASSMADRHYGYTF
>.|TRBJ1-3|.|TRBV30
TGTGCCTGGAGTGGGGAGCGAAACACCATATATTTT
CAWSGERNTIYF
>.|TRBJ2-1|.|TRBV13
TGTGCCAGCAGCGCTACCTCCAATGAGCAGTTCTTC
CASSATSNEQFF
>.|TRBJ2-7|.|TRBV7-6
TGTGCCAGCAGCTTAGCTGGGAGTTCCTCCTACGAGCAGTACTTC
CASSLAGSSSYEQYF
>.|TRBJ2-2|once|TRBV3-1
TGTGCCAGCAGCCAAGCTCCCTTCACCGGGGAGCTGTTTTTT
CASSQAPFTGELFF
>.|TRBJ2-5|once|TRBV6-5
TGTGCCAGCAGTGGGGGCAGCCAAGAGACCCAGTACTTC
CASSGGSQETQYF
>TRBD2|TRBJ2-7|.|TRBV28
TGTGCCAGCAGTTTATCCCGGCAGCGGGGGGCTTACTCCTACGAGCAGTACTTC
CASSLSRQRGAYSYEQYF
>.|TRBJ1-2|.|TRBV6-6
TGTGCCAGCAGTCCTAGAAAGGATGGCTACACCTTC
CASSPRKDGYTF
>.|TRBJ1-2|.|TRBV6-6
TGTGCCAGCAACCCATATACGAACTATGGCTACACCTTC
CASNPYTNYGYTF
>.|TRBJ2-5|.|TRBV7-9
TGTGCCAGCAGTAGGGGCTACCAAGAGACCCAGTACTTC
CASSRGYQETQYF
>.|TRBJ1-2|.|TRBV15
TGTGCCACCAGCAGAGTGGGGATCGGAAGTAACTATGGCTACACCTTC
CATSRVGIGSNYGYTF
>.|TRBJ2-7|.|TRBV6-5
TGTGCCAGCAGTACCAGGGGATTGGGGTACGAGCAGTACTTC
CASSTRGLGYEQYF
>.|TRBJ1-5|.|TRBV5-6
TGTGCCAGCAGCTCCCGGGGGGTACTGGGTCAGCCCCAGCATTTT
CASSSRGVLGQPQHF
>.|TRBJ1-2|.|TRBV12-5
TGTGCTAGTGGTTTGTATCTGGGCGTCGGCTACACCTTC
CASGLYLGVGYTF
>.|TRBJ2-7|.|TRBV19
TGTGCCAGGGCAGGGCTCCACGAGCAGTACTTC
CARAGLHEQYF
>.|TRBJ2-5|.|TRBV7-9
TGTGCCAGCAAGTGGGGGGGCGCATCGGAGACCCAGTACTTC
CASKWGGASETQYF